The present entry profiles one T cell receptor beta chain with its context. TCRdb called the RT-PCR reads again in MiXCR, with one record for every CDR3 protein. The sample gives approximately 200,000 distinct CDR3 sequences, around 40% of which show up once; approximately 10% is in the top ten. The sample is drawn from a study of patients and donors after allogeneic stem cell transplantation. This CDR3 has 15 residues. Trimming stripped 6 bases from V and 4 bases from J, with 16 bases between. CDR1 is MDHEN, CDR2 SYDVKM, per germline. Sequencing used blood, either unsorted or a sorted T cell fraction (not recorded which). This clonotype was obtained from a human donor who was either an allogeneic HSCT recipient or a stem cell or donor lymphocyte infusion donor (not recorded which). It is not recorded whose cells these are; they may come from a transplant donor. This chain connects TRBV28 to TRBJ2-1; the D gene is possibly TRBD1 (6 bases). The CDR3 DNA is TGTGCCAGCAGCCCCCGGGACAAGGATTACAATGAGCAGTTCTTC. This sequence encodes CASSPRDKDYNEQFF.